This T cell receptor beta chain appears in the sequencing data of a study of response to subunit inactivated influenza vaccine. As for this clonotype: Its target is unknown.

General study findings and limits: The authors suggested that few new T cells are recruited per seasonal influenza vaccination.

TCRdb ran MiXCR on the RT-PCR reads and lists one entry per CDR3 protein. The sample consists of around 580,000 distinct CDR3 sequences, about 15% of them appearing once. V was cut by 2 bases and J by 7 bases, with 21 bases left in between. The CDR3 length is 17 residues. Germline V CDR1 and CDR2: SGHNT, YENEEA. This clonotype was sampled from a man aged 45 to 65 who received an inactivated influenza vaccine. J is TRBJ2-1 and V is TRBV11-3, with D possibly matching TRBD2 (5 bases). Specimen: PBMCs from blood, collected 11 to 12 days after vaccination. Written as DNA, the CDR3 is TGTGCCAGCAGCTTACGGTTCGGGGTATCAATTCAAAATGAGCAGTTCTTC. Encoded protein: CASSLRFGVSIQNEQFF.